This TCR beta chain was captured by sequencing in a study of blood T cell repertoires in COVID-19. Study overall: Collection of acute and convalescent COVID-19 samples took place in the United States, Italy and Spain. From T cells, B-cell-depleted T cells, or PBMCs came the material, which was cDNA or gDNA.

The table came from immunoSEQ multiplex PCR; TCRdb's copy has only in-frame clones and leaves some out. Of roughly 190,000 clones listed, around 90% are singletons. Between the trimmed V and J ends, which lost 5 bases and 0 bases, there was a span of 8 bases. The CDR3 is 14 amino acids. Germline CDR1 reads KGHSH; CDR2 reads LQKENI. In terms of age and location, participants ranged from roughly 18 to 95 years and lived in about 25 US areas. Cohort 3 donors counted as recovered after two negative PCRs, clearance, or resolved symptoms. The sequence was collected from a woman aged 30 to 39 who had recovered from COVID-19. The chain links TRBV18 to TRBJ1-5; D unclear. The sequencing sample was made of PBMCs or T cells enriched from blood (not recorded which). The CDR3 region is CASSSSYSNQPQHF. Written as DNA, the CDR3 is TGTGCCAGCTCATCCAGTTATAGCAATCAGCCCCAGCATTTT.